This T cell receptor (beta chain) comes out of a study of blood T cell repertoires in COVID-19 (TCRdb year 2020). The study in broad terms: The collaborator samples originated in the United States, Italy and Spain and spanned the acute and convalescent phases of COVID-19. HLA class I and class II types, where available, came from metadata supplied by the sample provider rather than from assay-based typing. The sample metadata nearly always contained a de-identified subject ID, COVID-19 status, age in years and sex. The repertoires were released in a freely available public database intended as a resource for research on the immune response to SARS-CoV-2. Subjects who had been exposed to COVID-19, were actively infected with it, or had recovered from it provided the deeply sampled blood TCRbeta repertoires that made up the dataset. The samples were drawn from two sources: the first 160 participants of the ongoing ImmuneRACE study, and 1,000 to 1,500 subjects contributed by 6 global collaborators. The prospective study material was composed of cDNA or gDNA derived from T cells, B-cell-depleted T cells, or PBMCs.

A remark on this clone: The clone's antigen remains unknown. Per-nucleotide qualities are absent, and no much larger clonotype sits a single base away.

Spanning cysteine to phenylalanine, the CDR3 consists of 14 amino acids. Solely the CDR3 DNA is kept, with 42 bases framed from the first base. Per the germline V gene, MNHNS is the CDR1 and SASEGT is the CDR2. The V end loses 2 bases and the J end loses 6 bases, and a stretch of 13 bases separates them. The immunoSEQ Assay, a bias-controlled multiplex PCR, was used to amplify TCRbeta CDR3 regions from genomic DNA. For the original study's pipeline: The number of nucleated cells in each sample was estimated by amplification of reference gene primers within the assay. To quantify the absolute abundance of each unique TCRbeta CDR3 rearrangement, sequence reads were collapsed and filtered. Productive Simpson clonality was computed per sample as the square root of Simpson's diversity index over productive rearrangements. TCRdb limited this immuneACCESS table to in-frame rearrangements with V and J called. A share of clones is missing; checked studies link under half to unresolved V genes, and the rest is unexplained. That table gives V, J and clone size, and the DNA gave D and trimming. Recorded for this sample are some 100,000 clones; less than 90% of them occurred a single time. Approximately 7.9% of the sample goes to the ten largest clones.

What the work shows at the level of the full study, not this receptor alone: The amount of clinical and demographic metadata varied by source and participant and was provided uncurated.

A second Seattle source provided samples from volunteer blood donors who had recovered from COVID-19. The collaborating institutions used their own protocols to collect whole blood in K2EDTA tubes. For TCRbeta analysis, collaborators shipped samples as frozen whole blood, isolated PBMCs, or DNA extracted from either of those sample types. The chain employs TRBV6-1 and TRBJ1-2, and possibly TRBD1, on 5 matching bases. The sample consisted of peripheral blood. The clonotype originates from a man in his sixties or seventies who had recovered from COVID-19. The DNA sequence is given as TGTGCCAGCAGTGAAAGGGGTACGATCGATGGCTACACCTTC. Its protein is CASSERGTIDGYTF.